A selection of T cell receptor beta chains follows, all from one sample in a study of chemoradiotherapy in HPV16-positive cancers. Some clones are missing from TCRdb's copy, which holds only in-frame ones; the method was immunoSEQ multiplex PCR. This sample has several thousand clones, with 70% to 90% found just once. The source was tumor tissue, collected from a patient who underwent chemoradiotherapy. These receptors came from a human donor with HPV-associated anogenital cancer. Each CDR3 is given with its conserved first and last residue. The D gene is left open where the match is weak. The size entry is marked missing in some rows and otherwise reads once, few, many or a size class.

J gene: TRBJ2-1
clone size: -
D gene: -
V gene: TRBV30
CDR3 protein: CAWSVSRPPAEQFF
CDR3 DNA: TGTGCCTGGAGTGTTTCACGGCCGCCGGCTGAGCAGTTCTTC

J gene: TRBJ2-5
clone size: -
D gene: -
V gene: TRBV5-5
CDR3 protein: CASSFQGGETQYF
CDR3 DNA: TGTGCCAGCAGCTTTCAGGGCGGGGAGACCCAGTACTTC

J gene: TRBJ1-6
clone size: -
D gene: -
V gene: TRBV5-1
CDR3 protein: CASSLDAERDSPLHF
CDR3 DNA: TGCGCCAGCAGCTTGGATGCAGAAAGGGATTCACCCCTCCACTTT

J gene: TRBJ1-2
clone size: few
D gene: -
V gene: TRBV18
CDR3 protein: CASSPPKGGSTF
CDR3 DNA: TGTGCCAGCTCACCACCGAAGGGCGGGAGCACCTTC

J gene: TRBJ2-3
clone size: -
D gene: -
V gene: TRBV7-6
CDR3 protein: CASSLERRAGSTDTQYF
CDR3 DNA: TGTGCCAGCAGCTTAGAAAGAAGGGCGGGGAGTACAGATACGCAGTATTTT

J gene: TRBJ2-6
clone size: -
D gene: -
V gene: TRBV6-4
CDR3 protein: CASSDNSGANVLTF
CDR3 DNA: TGTGCCAGCAGTGACAACTCTGGGGCCAACGTCCTGACTTTC

J gene: TRBJ1-6
clone size: -
D gene: -
V gene: TRBV19
CDR3 protein: CASSSRARNSPLHF
CDR3 DNA: TGTGCCAGTAGTTCCCGGGCGAGGAATTCACCCCTCCACTTT

J gene: TRBJ2-7
clone size: -
D gene: -
V gene: TRBV20-1
CDR3 protein: CSARVTDEQYF
CDR3 DNA: TGCAGTGCTAGAGTCACCGACGAGCAGTACTTC

J gene: TRBJ2-7
clone size: -
D gene: -
V gene: TRBV5-1
CDR3 protein: CASSWGTLSSYEQYF
CDR3 DNA: TGCGCCAGCAGCTGGGGGACACTTAGCTCCTACGAGCAGTACTTC

J gene: TRBJ2-7
clone size: -
D gene: TRBD2
V gene: TRBV11-2
CDR3 protein: CASSLFLAGVGYEQYF
CDR3 DNA: TGTGCCAGCAGCTTATTCCTAGCGGGAGTTGGGTACGAGCAGTACTTC

J gene: TRBJ2-3
clone size: few
D gene: TRBD2
V gene: TRBV9
CDR3 protein: CASSVSRGLADHTDTQYF
CDR3 DNA: TGTGCCAGCAGCGTTTCCAGGGGACTAGCGGACCACACAGATACGCAGTATTTT

J gene: TRBJ1-2
clone size: few
D gene: -
V gene: TRBV11-2
CDR3 protein: CASSLGGGSNYGYTF
CDR3 DNA: TGTGCCAGCAGCTTAGGGGGGGGATCTAACTATGGCTACACCTTC

J gene: TRBJ2-5
clone size: once
D gene: -
V gene: TRBV9
CDR3 protein: CASSGSSGLWETQYF
CDR3 DNA: TGTGCCAGCAGCGGGAGCTCGGGGCTGTGGGAGACCCAGTACTTC

J gene: TRBJ1-5
clone size: -
D gene: -
V gene: TRBV11-2
CDR3 protein: CASSSRGGAQPQHF
CDR3 DNA: TGTGCCAGCAGCTCAAGGGGGGGGGCTCAGCCCCAGCATTTT

J gene: TRBJ2-7
clone size: -
D gene: TRBD2
V gene: TRBV7-2
CDR3 protein: CASSLPGLGLEQYF
CDR3 DNA: TGTGCCAGCAGCTTACCGGGACTAGGACTCGAGCAGTACTTC

J gene: TRBJ1-4
clone size: -
D gene: -
V gene: TRBV18
CDR3 protein: CASSSDLGVREKLFF
CDR3 DNA: TGTGCCAGCTCATCAGATTTAGGGGTTCGTGAAAAACTGTTTTTT

J gene: TRBJ1-1
clone size: -
D gene: -
V gene: TRBV30
CDR3 protein: CAWRGAPQSNTEAFF
CDR3 DNA: TGTGCCTGGAGAGGGGCTCCCCAAAGCAACACTGAAGCTTTCTTT

J gene: TRBJ1-1
clone size: -
D gene: -
V gene: TRBV19
CDR3 protein: CASSIGPVNTEAFF
CDR3 DNA: TGTGCCAGTAGTATTGGCCCAGTGAACACTGAAGCTTTCTTT

J gene: TRBJ1-3
clone size: once
D gene: -
V gene: TRBV19
CDR3 protein: CASSPGHRSGNTIYF
CDR3 DNA: TGTGCCAGTAGCCCGGGACACCGCTCTGGAAACACCATATATTTT

J gene: TRBJ1-3
clone size: -
D gene: -
V gene: TRBV6-5
CDR3 protein: CASSRTAIYF
CDR3 DNA: TGTGCCAGCAGCCGGACAGCCATATATTTT

J gene: TRBJ1-5
clone size: -
D gene: -
V gene: TRBV19
CDR3 protein: CASSIWFGRGQVNQPQHF
CDR3 DNA: TGTGCCAGTAGTATATGGTTCGGGCGGGGCCAGGTCAATCAGCCCCAGCATTTT

J gene: TRBJ2-3
clone size: -
D gene: -
V gene: TRBV6-4
CDR3 protein: CASSDQLGDTQYF
CDR3 DNA: TGTGCCAGCAGTGACCAACTAGGGGATACGCAGTATTTT

J gene: TRBJ2-2
clone size: -
D gene: -
V gene: TRBV19
CDR3 protein: CASSIDRDAGELFF
CDR3 DNA: TGTGCCAGTAGTATAGATAGAGACGCCGGGGAGCTGTTTTTT

J gene: TRBJ2-1
clone size: once
D gene: -
V gene: TRBV6-1
CDR3 protein: CASSEVLGGRNEQFF
CDR3 DNA: TGTGCCAGCAGTGAAGTTTTAGGAGGGCGCAATGAGCAGTTCTTC

J gene: TRBJ2-3
clone size: -
D gene: -
V gene: TRBV5-4
CDR3 protein: CASSADGRTDTQYF
CDR3 DNA: TGTGCCAGCAGCGCCGACGGGAGAACAGATACGCAGTATTTT

J gene: TRBJ2-5
clone size: -
D gene: -
V gene: TRBV5-4
CDR3 protein: CASSPVRGETQYF
CDR3 DNA: TGTGCCAGCAGCCCGGTGCGCGGAGAGACCCAGTACTTC

J gene: TRBJ1-2
clone size: few
D gene: -
V gene: TRBV2
CDR3 protein: CASSGRYGYTF
CDR3 DNA: TGTGCCAGCAGTGGACGGTATGGCTACACCTTC

J gene: TRBJ1-4
clone size: -
D gene: -
V gene: TRBV29-1
CDR3 protein: CSVEGQGLEKLFF
CDR3 DNA: TGCAGCGTCGAAGGGCAGGGCTTGGAAAAACTGTTTTTT

J gene: TRBJ2-2
clone size: -
D gene: -
V gene: TRBV18
CDR3 protein: CASSPFVHVNTGELFF
CDR3 DNA: TGTGCCAGCTCACCGTTCGTACATGTGAACACCGGGGAGCTGTTTTTT

J gene: TRBJ1-4
clone size: once
D gene: TRBD1
V gene: TRBV6-1
CDR3 protein: CASSDAQGAEKLFF
CDR3 DNA: TGTGCCAGCAGTGACGCCCAGGGGGCTGAAAAACTGTTTTTT

J gene: TRBJ1-1
clone size: -
D gene: -
V gene: TRBV19
CDR3 protein: CASSVTGPGAFF
CDR3 DNA: TGTGCCAGTAGTGTAACCGGGCCAGGGGCTTTCTTT

J gene: TRBJ1-1
clone size: -
D gene: TRBD1
V gene: TRBV10-3
CDR3 protein: CAIRVTGANTEAFF
CDR3 DNA: TGTGCCATCAGAGTGACAGGGGCGAACACTGAAGCTTTCTTT

J gene: TRBJ1-2
clone size: once
D gene: -
V gene: TRBV10-3
CDR3 protein: CAISESPRAPYGYTF
CDR3 DNA: TGTGCCATCAGTGAGTCCCCCCGAGCGCCATATGGCTACACCTTC

J gene: TRBJ1-2
clone size: -
D gene: -
V gene: TRBV25-1
CDR3 protein: CASSEPSGSGADYGYTF
CDR3 DNA: TGTGCCAGCAGTGAGCCTTCAGGGTCGGGGGCTGACTATGGCTACACCTTC

J gene: TRBJ1-4
clone size: -
D gene: -
V gene: TRBV4-1
CDR3 protein: CASSPTGSNEKLFF
CDR3 DNA: TGCGCCAGCAGCCCGACGGGTTCTAATGAAAAACTGTTTTTT

J gene: TRBJ2-2
clone size: -
D gene: -
V gene: TRBV9
CDR3 protein: CASSVEQGFTGELFF
CDR3 DNA: TGTGCCAGCAGCGTAGAACAGGGATTCACCGGGGAGCTGTTTTTT

J gene: TRBJ1-1
clone size: once
D gene: -
V gene: TRBV7-3
CDR3 protein: CASSLGGRMNTEAFF
CDR3 DNA: TGTGCCAGCAGCTTAGGGGGGAGGATGAACACTGAAGCTTTCTTT

J gene: TRBJ2-7
clone size: -
D gene: -
V gene: TRBV4-2
CDR3 protein: CASSPGHRGYEQYF
CDR3 DNA: TGTGCCAGCAGCCCGGGACATAGAGGATACGAGCAGTACTTC

J gene: TRBJ1-4
clone size: few
D gene: TRBD1
V gene: TRBV7-6
CDR3 protein: CASSSTGQGTEKLFF
CDR3 DNA: TGTGCCAGCAGCTCCACCGGACAGGGAACTGAAAAACTGTTTTTT

J gene: TRBJ1-6
clone size: -
D gene: -
V gene: TRBV6-5
CDR3 protein: CATTTRDSPLHF
CDR3 DNA: TGTGCCACCACCACAAGGGATTCACCCCTCCACTTT

J gene: TRBJ1-2
clone size: -
D gene: TRBD1
V gene: TRBV10-3
CDR3 protein: CAISTGQGANYGYTF
CDR3 DNA: TGTGCCATCAGCACTGGACAGGGGGCGAACTATGGCTACACCTTC

J gene: TRBJ1-5
clone size: -
D gene: TRBD1
V gene: TRBV5-6
CDR3 protein: CASSTGTGDSNQPQHF
CDR3 DNA: TGTGCCAGCAGCACCGGGACAGGGGATAGCAATCAGCCCCAGCATTTT

J gene: TRBJ2-4
clone size: few
D gene: -
V gene: TRBV27
CDR3 protein: CASSLRAVLAKNIQYF
CDR3 DNA: TGTGCCAGCAGTTTGAGGGCAGTCCTAGCCAAAAACATTCAGTACTTC

J gene: TRBJ1-5
clone size: -
D gene: -
V gene: TRBV28
CDR3 protein: CASSVGNQPQHF
CDR3 DNA: TGTGCCAGCAGTGTTGGCAATCAGCCCCAGCATTTT

J gene: TRBJ2-3
clone size: once
D gene: -
V gene: TRBV30
CDR3 protein: CAWSSANEDTQYF
CDR3 DNA: TGTGCCTGGAGTAGCGCCAACGAGGATACGCAGTATTTT

J gene: TRBJ2-1
clone size: -
D gene: TRBD2
V gene: TRBV5-1
CDR3 protein: CASSFKLAGAVEQFF
CDR3 DNA: TGCGCCAGCAGCTTTAAACTAGCGGGAGCGGTTGAGCAGTTCTTC

J gene: TRBJ2-1
clone size: -
D gene: -
V gene: TRBV5-5
CDR3 protein: CASSWAVNEQFF
CDR3 DNA: TGTGCCAGCAGCTGGGCGGTGAATGAGCAGTTCTTC

J gene: TRBJ1-3
clone size: -
D gene: -
V gene: TRBV28
CDR3 protein: CASQTGRSSSGNTIYF
CDR3 DNA: TGTGCCAGTCAAACTGGGAGATCGAGCTCTGGAAACACCATATATTTT

J gene: TRBJ2-2
clone size: -
D gene: -
V gene: TRBV2
CDR3 protein: CASSVTTASTGELFF
CDR3 DNA: TGTGCCAGCAGTGTTACCACCGCGAGTACCGGGGAGCTGTTTTTT

J gene: TRBJ1-3
clone size: once
D gene: -
V gene: TRBV9
CDR3 protein: CASSSAPGRMNTIYF
CDR3 DNA: TGTGCCAGCAGCTCCGCCCCGGGACGGATGAACACCATATATTTT

J gene: TRBJ1-5
clone size: -
D gene: -
V gene: TRBV28
CDR3 protein: CASSSFTNQPQHF
CDR3 DNA: TGTGCCAGCAGTTCCTTTACAAATCAGCCCCAGCATTTT

J gene: TRBJ1-1
clone size: -
D gene: TRBD1
V gene: TRBV9
CDR3 protein: CASSVAPTGAIMNTEAFF
CDR3 DNA: TGTGCCAGCAGCGTAGCCCCGACAGGGGCGATTATGAACACTGAAGCTTTCTTT

J gene: TRBJ2-7
clone size: -
D gene: -
V gene: TRBV5-8
CDR3 protein: CASSLRTPRHYEQYF
CDR3 DNA: TGTGCCAGCAGCTTGAGGACTCCCCGACACTACGAGCAGTACTTC

J gene: TRBJ1-1
clone size: -
D gene: -
V gene: TRBV2
CDR3 protein: CASSVSEGDGNTEAFF
CDR3 DNA: TGTGCCAGCAGTGTATCGGAGGGCGATGGGAACACTGAAGCTTTCTTT